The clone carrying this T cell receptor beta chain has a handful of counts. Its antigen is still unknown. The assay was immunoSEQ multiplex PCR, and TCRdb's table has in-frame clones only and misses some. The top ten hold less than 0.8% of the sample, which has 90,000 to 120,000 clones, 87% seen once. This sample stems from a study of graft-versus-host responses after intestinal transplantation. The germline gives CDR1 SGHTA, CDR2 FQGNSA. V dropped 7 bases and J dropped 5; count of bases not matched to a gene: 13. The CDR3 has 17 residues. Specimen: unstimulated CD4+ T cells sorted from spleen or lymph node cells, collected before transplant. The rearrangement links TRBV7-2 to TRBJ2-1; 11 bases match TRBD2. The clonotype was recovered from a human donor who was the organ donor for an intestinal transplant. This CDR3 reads CASTPILAGVFDNEQFF. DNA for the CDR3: TGTGCCAGCACCCCCATACTAGCGGGAGTTTTTGACAATGAGCAGTTCTTC.